A selection of T cell receptor beta chains follows, all from one sample in a study of OX40 agonist ivuxolimab in advanced cancers. Measured with immunoSEQ multiplex PCR; TCRdb has only the in-frame clones, and not every one. The data show about 20,000 clones, about 93% seen once. The starting material was CD4+ or CD8+ T cells sorted from blood, obtained in a trial of the OX40 agonist ivuxolimab. These receptor sequences come from an adult with an advanced solid tumor such as melanoma, head and neck, liver or kidney cancer. Each CDR3 is given with its conserved first and last residue. A D gene is named only where the DNA matches it firmly. Clone size, where shown, is once, few, many, or a class for clones that have expanded.

j_gene,d_gene,abundance,v_gene,CDR3aa,CDR3nt
TRBJ1-3,-,-,TRBV7-2,CASSFGIRGDTIYF,TGTGCCAGCAGCTTTGGGATCAGAGGAGACACCATATATTTT
TRBJ2-7,TRBD1,-,TRBV19,CASSFGQGYEQYF,TGTGCCAGTAGTTTTGGACAGGGATACGAGCAGTACTTC
TRBJ2-7,-,-,TRBV25-1,CASSEFKDEQYF,TGTGCCAGCAGTGAATTTAAGGACGAGCAGTACTTC
TRBJ1-5,-,-,TRBV7-6,CASSLGGSYSNQPQHF,TGTGCCAGCAGCTTAGGGGGCAGCTATAGCAATCAGCCCCAGCATTTT
TRBJ2-7,-,-,TRBV5-1,CASSLAVGYEQYF,TGCGCCAGCAGCTTGGCCGTGGGTTACGAGCAGTACTTC
TRBJ1-1,-,-,TRBV21-1,CASSKRGLLTEAFF,TGTGCCAGCAGCAAGCGGGGGCTACTCACTGAAGCTTTCTTT
TRBJ1-1,TRBD1,-,TRBV29-1,CSFRNRGTEAFF,TGCAGCTTTCGAAACAGGGGCACTGAAGCTTTCTTT
TRBJ1-2,-,-,TRBV30,CAWSLTGVRGYTF,TGTGCCTGGAGTTTGACAGGCGTTAGGGGCTACACCTTC
TRBJ1-4,TRBD1,-,TRBV5-1,CASSTADRAGEKLFF,TGCGCCAGCAGCACCGCGGACAGGGCGGGGGAAAAACTGTTTTTT
TRBJ1-1,-,-,TRBV4-1,CASSQDPGGNTEAFF,TGCGCCAGCAGCCAAGACCCGGGAGGGAACACTGAAGCTTTCTTT
TRBJ2-7,-,-,TRBV7-9,CASSDVRGLEQYF,TGTGCCAGCAGCGATGTCCGGGGGCTCGAGCAGTACTTC
TRBJ2-3,TRBD1,once,TRBV7-9,CASSLGQGLDTQYF,TGTGCCAGCAGCCTGGGACAGGGACTAGATACGCAGTATTTT
TRBJ2-3,-,-,TRBV7-5,CARSLALTSGATDTQYF,TGTGCCAGAAGCTTAGCGCTTACTAGCGGGGCCACAGATACGCAGTATTTT
TRBJ2-1,-,-,TRBV7-8,CASTMFTSSYNEQFF,TGTGCCAGCACCATGTTTACTAGCTCCTACAATGAGCAGTTCTTC
TRBJ1-3,-,once,TRBV11-3,CASSWWDGTWGNTIYF,TGTGCCAGCAGCTGGTGGGACGGGACGTGGGGAAACACCATATATTTT
TRBJ2-3,-,once,TRBV4-1,CASSQEGTPSTDTQYF,TGCGCCAGCAGCCAAGAGGGGACCCCGAGCACAGATACGCAGTATTTT
TRBJ1-1,-,-,TRBV27,CASSPTVNTEAFF,TGTGCCAGCAGTCCCACGGTGAACACTGAAGCTTTCTTT
TRBJ2-3,-,-,TRBV20-1,CSARSWDTQYF,TGCAGTGCTAGATCGTGGGATACGCAGTATTTT
TRBJ2-2,-,-,TRBV14,CASSPRYRDITTGELFF,TGTGCCAGCAGCCCACGATACAGGGACATAACCACCGGGGAGCTGTTTTTT
TRBJ1-3,-,-,TRBV7-2,CASSLVGGLNTIYF,TGTGCCAGCAGCTTAGTCGGGGGCTTAAACACCATATATTTT
TRBJ2-5,-,-,TRBV6-1,CASSGAGGHETQYF,TGTGCCAGCTCGGGGGCAGGGGGGCACGAGACCCAGTACTTC
TRBJ2-5,-,-,TRBV7-9,CASSLSPSTGQYF,TGTGCCAGCAGCTTATCCCCATCCACGGGCCAGTACTTC
TRBJ2-5,-,-,TRBV7-9,CASSLGWVGNQETQYF,TGTGCCAGCAGCTTAGGGTGGGTGGGTAACCAAGAGACCCAGTACTTC
TRBJ1-1,-,once,TRBV5-6,CASSSFIGTEAFF,TGTGCCAGCAGCTCATTCATCGGGACTGAAGCTTTCTTT
TRBJ2-2,-,-,TRBV30,CAWSTMATTGELFF,TGTGCCTGGAGTACTATGGCGACCACCGGGGAGCTGTTTTTT
TRBJ1-1,TRBD1,large,TRBV19,CASSRDRGLSTEAFF,TGTGCCAGTAGTAGGGACAGGGGTTTGAGCACTGAAGCTTTCTTT
TRBJ2-4,TRBD2,-,TRBV9,CASSDPLAGGVTNIQYF,TGTGCCAGCAGCGATCCACTAGCGGGGGGCGTTACGAACATTCAGTACTTC
TRBJ1-2,TRBD1,-,TRBV11-2,CASSLGTGSGYTF,TGTGCCAGCAGCTTAGGGACAGGGAGTGGCTACACCTTC
TRBJ1-6,-,-,TRBV27,CASSAGEENSPLHF,TGTGCCAGCAGTGCCGGGGAAGAGAATTCACCCCTCCACTTT
TRBJ2-7,-,-,TRBV5-5,CASSLKIIGVEQYF,TGTGCCAGCAGCTTGAAGATCATAGGGGTCGAGCAGTACTTC
TRBJ2-1,TRBD1,-,TRBV27,CASSPLDRVHEQFF,TGTGCCAGCAGTCCCCTGGACAGGGTGCATGAGCAGTTCTTC
TRBJ2-1,-,-,TRBV5-1,CASSLGTEPNEQFF,TGCGCCAGCAGCCTGGGTACAGAACCCAATGAGCAGTTCTTC
TRBJ2-5,TRBD1,-,TRBV6-5,CASSYSTGSEETQYF,TGTGCCAGCAGTTACTCGACAGGGTCGGAAGAGACCCAGTACTTC
TRBJ1-1,TRBD1,-,TRBV6-5,CASSLTGGRVEAFF,TGTGCCAGCAGTTTAACAGGGGGTAGAGTTGAAGCTTTCTTT
TRBJ2-5,-,once,TRBV4-1,CASSVDSEETQYF,TGCGCCAGCAGTGTCGACAGTGAGGAGACCCAGTACTTC
TRBJ2-5,-,-,TRBV6-6,CASGEGTQYF,TGTGCCAGCGGGGAAGGGACCCAGTACTTC
TRBJ2-5,TRBD2,-,TRBV4-1,CASSQGLAGSNQETQYF,TGCGCCAGCAGCCAAGGACTAGCGGGGTCAAACCAAGAGACCCAGTACTTC
TRBJ2-7,TRBD1,-,TRBV27,CASSLGDRDYEQYF,TGTGCCAGCAGTTTGGGGGACAGGGACTACGAGCAGTACTTC
TRBJ2-7,TRBD1,-,TRBV7-9,CASSPGQLYSYEQYF,TGTGCCAGCAGCCCGGGACAGCTCTACTCCTACGAGCAGTACTTC
TRBJ2-7,-,once,TRBV7-9,CASSLDISYEQYF,TGTGCCAGCAGCTTAGACATCTCCTACGAGCAGTACTTC
TRBJ1-1,-,-,TRBV7-6,CASSLQGLNTEAFF,TGTGCCAGCAGCTTACAGGGGTTGAACACTGAAGCTTTCTTT
TRBJ2-1,TRBD2,few,TRBV11-2,CASRSTSGGVDEQFF,TGTGCCAGCCGCTCGACTAGCGGGGGGGTGGATGAGCAGTTCTTC
TRBJ2-1,-,-,TRBV10-2,CASSEGGIYNEQFF,TGCGCCAGCAGTGAAGGTGGGATTTACAATGAGCAGTTCTTC
TRBJ1-2,TRBD1,-,TRBV10-2,CASAQGQNLYGYTF,TGCGCCAGCGCACAGGGGCAAAACCTCTATGGCTACACCTTC
TRBJ2-3,TRBD2,-,TRBV5-5,CASSRERGVDTQYF,TGTGCCAGCAGCCGGGAGCGGGGTGTAGATACGCAGTATTTT
TRBJ1-4,TRBD1,-,TRBV5-6,CASSWGTDRGDEKLFF,TGTGCCAGCAGCTGGGGGACTGACAGGGGAGATGAAAAACTGTTTTTT
TRBJ1-2,TRBD1,-,TRBV19,CASNPRDSLYGYTF,TGTGCCAGTAACCCGAGGGACAGTCTCTATGGCTACACCTTC
TRBJ2-7,-,-,TRBV6-1,CASRTQSYEQYF,TGTGCCAGCAGGACGCAGTCCTACGAGCAGTACTTC
TRBJ2-7,-,-,TRBV5-5,CASSFLWGNYEQYF,-
TRBJ1-3,-,few,TRBV4-2,CASSETRSGNTIYF,TGTGCCAGCAGCGAAACCCGCTCTGGAAACACCATATATTTT
TRBJ2-1,-,-,TRBV11-2,CASSPPGTFSYNEQFF,TGTGCCAGCAGCCCCCCAGGGACTTTCTCCTACAATGAGCAGTTCTTC
TRBJ2-7,-,once,TRBV7-2,CATAGAYEQYF,TGTGCCACGGCAGGAGCCTACGAGCAGTACTTC
TRBJ2-5,-,-,TRBV7-6,CASSSRVRETQYF,TGTGCCAGCAGCTCCAGGGTTAGGGAGACCCAGTACTTC
TRBJ2-1,TRBD1,-,TRBV5-1,CASIAGDRTIYNEQFF,TGCGCCAGCATCGCCGGGGACAGAACAATCTACAATGAGCAGTTCTTC